One and the same sample provided the 27 T cell receptor beta chains below, sequenced in a study of molecular identifiers for immune sequencing clone quantification. From the PCR reads, TCRdb called clonotypes with MiXCR, one entry per CDR3 protein. The repertoire holds about 36,000 distinct CDR3 sequences, with 15% to 20% as singletons. The sequenced material came from naive CD8+ T cells from blood, with Jurkat cell RNA spiked in. Subset reported: FACS-sorted CD8+CD4-CCR7+CD45RA+ naive T cells. These receptor sequences come from a human donor in good health. Some libraries in this study had Jurkat cell RNA spiked in.

The sample holds many counts of this clonotype. The chain has TRBV27 and TRBJ2-7, with a possible D match to TRBD2 (5 bases). CDR1 and CDR2 from the germline V gene are MNHEY and SMNVEV (reference sequence). The CDR3 spans 12 residues. Trimming removed 3 bases at V and 7 bases at J, with 10 bases between. The CDR3 nucleotides read TGTGCCAGCAGTTTTAACCAGCGGGAGCAGTACTTC. Translated, it gives CASSFNQREQYF.

This clonotype was detected many times. The V call is TRBV15, the J call TRBJ1-5; possible D gene TRBD1, 6 bases. Deletions cut 0 bases from V and 7 bases from J, with 13 bases between. Per the germline V gene, CDR1 is LNHNV and CDR2 is YYDKDF (reference sequence). This CDR3 comprises 15 residues. The CDR3 here is CATSRDRGRVQPQHF. For the CDR3, the DNA is TGTGCCACCAGCAGAGATCGGGGGCGCGTGCAGCCCCAGCATTTT. Complete variable domain (other parts from reference TRBV15 and TRBJ1-5): DAMVIQNPRYQVTQFGKPVTLSCSQTLNHNVMYWYQQKSSQAPKLLFHYYDKDFNNEADTPDNFQSRRPNTSFCFLDIRSPGLGDTAMYLCATSRDRGRVQPQHFGDGTRLSIL.

There are a few counts of this clonotype. The chain is built from TRBV7-9 and TRBJ2-1; D is undetermined. The germline V gene encodes CDR1 SEHNR and CDR2 FQNEAQ (reference sequence). Between the trimmed V and J ends, which lost 0 bases and 8 bases, there was a span of 5 bases. The CDR3 totals 12 residues. The CDR3 reads CASSLARDEQFF. The DNA of the CDR3 is TGTGCCAGCAGCTTAGCGCGAGATGAGCAGTTCTTC.

This clonotype was seen ten or more times. This rearrangement joins TRBV5-6 to TRBJ2-4; a possible D gene is TRBD2 (6 bases). CDR3 size: 14 residues. In germline, CDR1 is SGHDT, CDR2 YYEEEE. The germline V and J ends were trimmed by 4 bases and 8 bases, with 16 bases remaining between them. CDR3 in DNA: TGTGCCAGCAGCGCGGGCCTCGGGGGAGACATTCAGTACTTC. Its translation: CASSAGLGGDIQYF.

This clonotype showed up many times. The chain has TRBV7-2 and TRBJ2-7, with no clear D. Trimming removed 5 bases at V and 2 bases at J, with 16 bases between. CDR1 and CDR2 from the germline V gene are SGHTA and FQGNSA. There are 15 residues in the CDR3. The CDR3: CASSPELGSAYEQYF. The CDR3 region has the DNA TGTGCCAGCAGCCCCGAATTGGGCTCAGCCTACGAGCAGTACTTC.

Many counts were recorded for this clonotype. This sequence joins TRBV5-5 and TRBJ2-3, with 8 bases matching TRBD1. Germline CDR1 SGHKS, CDR2 YYEKEE (reference sequence). With V trimmed by 3 bases and J by 3 bases, 12 bases remained unmatched. The CDR3 has 17 amino acids. CDR3 region: CASSSPPGTGSTDTQYF. In nucleotides, the CDR3 is TGTGCCAGCAGCTCCCCACCCGGGACAGGTAGTACAGATACGCAGTATTTT.

Many counts were recorded for this clonotype. The chain has TRBV6-2 or TRBV6-3 and TRBJ1-1; 7 bases map to TRBD1. J lost 4 bases, V lost 8 bases, and 7 bases had no gene match. CDR3 length equals 13 residues. Germline CDR1 and CDR2: MNHEY and SVGEGT. The CDR3 bases are TGTGCCAGCCTCCGGGCAGGGGGCACTGAAGCTTTCTTT. It yields the protein CASLRAGGTEAFF.

In this sample, this clonotype turned up many times. The rearrangement joins TRBV27 to TRBJ1-6; the D gene is possibly TRBD1 (6 bases). The V gene's germline CDR1 is MNHEY and CDR2 SMNVEV (reference sequence). V lost 5 bases to trimming and J lost 1 base, with 9 bases between them. The CDR3 is made up of 15 amino acids. In DNA form, the CDR3 reads TGTGCCAGCAGTCCAACAGGGTCCTATAATTCACCCCTCCACTTT. Protein: CASSPTGSYNSPLHF.

This clonotype occurred many times. Here the CDR3 DNA reads TGTGCCAGCATCCAAGCAGGGGGCGGCGAGACCCAGTACTTC. This sequence encodes CASIQAGGGETQYF. This sequence joins TRBV7-9 and TRBJ2-5; TRBD1 agrees at 8 bases. The length of the CDR3 is 14 residues. Trimming took 7 bases from V and 5 from J; bases not matched to a gene: 9. From germline, CDR1 is SEHNR and CDR2 FQNEAQ (reference sequence).

This clonotype was observed many times. The J gene is TRBJ2-7, the V gene TRBV4-3; TRBD1 or TRBD2 may be the D gene (8 bases each). The germline V gene encodes CDR1 LGHNA and CDR2 YSLEER. Between the trimmed V and J ends, which lost 0 bases and 2 bases, there was a span of 17 bases. There are 17 residues in the CDR3. DNA for the CDR3: TGCGCCAGCAGCCAAGATCGGACAGGGCGGGGGGCCTACGAGCAGTACTTC. Encoded protein: CASSQDRTGRGAYEQYF.

Comment on this clonotype: A read error is possible here, since a much larger clone lies one base away. A read error is likely, as this CDR3 ends without the conserved phenylalanine or tryptophan. The rearrangement uses TRBV27 and TRBJ2-7; D is ambiguous. Germline assignment: CDR1 MNHEY and CDR2 SMNVEV (reference sequence). The CDR3 loop spans 12 amino acids. Trimming took off 5 bases at V and 4 bases at J, with 9 bases between the two ends. Written as DNA, the CDR3 is TGTGCCAGCAGTCCGGACGGGTACGAGCAGTACTCC. Protein sequence: CASSPDGYEQYS.

This clonotype was seen repeatedly, ten times or more. The chain combines TRBV9 with TRBJ2-1; 8 bases map to TRBD2. The length of the CDR3 is 17 residues. Unmatched junction bases numbered 10, after V lost 4 bases and J lost 1 base. Germline CDR1 SGDLS, CDR2 YYNGEE. The CDR3 sequence: CASSPRILAASYNEQFF. CDR3 nucleotide sequence: TGTGCCAGCAGCCCCCGAATACTAGCGGCGTCCTACAATGAGCAGTTCTTC.

This clonotype was seen repeatedly, ten times or more. The rearrangement links TRBV7-2 to TRBJ1-1, with TRBD1 as a possible D gene (6 bases). The V gene's germline CDR1 is SGHTA and CDR2 FQGNSA. The V end was cut by 3 bases, the J end by 1 base, with 9 bases between. The CDR3 consists of 14 residues. The CDR3 bases are TGTGCCAGCAGCTTTGGGGGGCGGAACACTGAAGCTTTCTTT. This encodes CASSFGGRNTEAFF.

This clonotype was observed at least ten times. The chain has TRBV10-3 and TRBJ2-1; D gene unclear. Germline CDR1 ENHRY, CDR2 SYGVKD. Trimming cost V 3 bases and J 3 bases, with 15 bases left between them. The CDR3 sequence is 16 residues long. CDR3 protein: CAISDPVERVYNEQFF. In DNA, the CDR3 is TGTGCCATCAGTGACCCCGTTGAGCGAGTCTACAATGAGCAGTTCTTC.

This clonotype was seen just once. This may stem from a read error, because a much larger clone lies one nucleotide away. No conserved phenylalanine or tryptophan ends this CDR3, so it is likely a read error. The rearrangement joins TRBV6-2 or TRBV6-3 to TRBJ2-1; 9 bases are a match to TRBD1. V lost 5 bases, J lost 4 bases, and 6 bases stayed unmatched. Germline-derived CDR1 and CDR2 are MNHEY and SVGEGT. The CDR3 has 15 residues. CDR3 nucleotides: TGTGCCAGCAGTCTCCGGGACAGGGATTACAATGAGCAGTTCCTC. Encoded protein: CASSLRDRDYNEQFL.

Note on this clonotype: A much larger clone lies a single base off, so this may be a read error. V gene TRBV4-1 combines with J gene TRBJ2-3; TRBD2 agrees at 7 bases. CDR1 is MGHRA, CDR2 YSYEKL, per germline. This CDR3 spans 13 amino acids. This CDR3 is CASGHGGTDTQYF. In DNA form, the CDR3 reads TGCGCCAGCGGCCACGGGGGGACAGATACGCAGTATTTT.

J is TRBJ1-1 and V is TRBV4-2; D gene unclear. CDR3 size: 11 residues. Germline V gene lookup returns CDR1 LGHNA and CDR2 YNFKEQ. Trimming stripped 2 bases from V and 8 bases from J, with 6 bases between. CDR3 region: CASSQMTEAFF. CDR3 in DNA: TGTGCCAGCAGCCAAATGACCGAAGCTTTCTTT.

V usage is TRBV19 and J usage is TRBJ2-1; D is unresolved. The V and J ends lost 0 bases and 7 bases respectively, with 7 bases between them. The CDR3 is 13 amino acids. The V gene's germline CDR1 is LNHDA and CDR2 SQIVND (reference sequence). The CDR3 DNA reads as TGTGCCAGTAGTATAGATCTAAGTAATGAGCAGTTCTTC. This sequence encodes CASSIDLSNEQFF.

At least ten counts were recorded for this clonotype. The chain recombines TRBV6-1 with TRBJ2-1; D tentatively fits TRBD1 or TRBD2 (6 bases each). Germline V gene data show CDR1 as MNHNS and CDR2 as SASEGT. CDR3 length: 12 residues. V shed 11 bases and J shed 8 bases, with 16 bases lying between them. The chain's CDR3 is CACEGGSDEQFF. CDR3 sequence (DNA): TGTGCCTGCGAGGGGGGTTCGGATGAGCAGTTCTTC.

Notes on this clonotype: A much larger clone is a single base away; this may be a read error. The rearrangement joins TRBV27 to TRBJ2-7; D remains unclear. This CDR3 comprises 13 residues. CDR1 MNHEY and CDR2 SMNVEV come from the germline V gene (reference sequence). V was cut by 4 bases and J by 3 bases, with 10 bases left in between. CDR3 sequence reads: CASSSSPDYEQYF. CDR3 sequence (DNA): TGTGCCAGCAGTTCAAGTCCAGACTACGAGCAGTACTTC.

This clonotype was detected ten times or more. The rearrangement joins TRBV29-1 to TRBJ2-7; TRBD2 agrees at 7 bases. The CDR3 has 15 residues. V lost 2 bases to trimming and J lost 2 bases; unmatched junction nucleotides: 9. Germline CDR1 SQVTM, CDR2 ANQGSEA. This chain's CDR3 is CSVEFGLAEPYEQYF. Written as DNA, the CDR3 is TGCAGCGTTGAATTCGGGCTAGCGGAGCCCTACGAGCAGTACTTC.

This clonotype showed up many times. The gene calls are TRBV13 and TRBJ2-6; D ambiguous. V lost 4 bases and J lost 1, with 8 bases in between. The CDR3 runs to 15 residues. Germline V gene lookup returns CDR1 PRHDT and CDR2 FYEKMQ (reference sequence). CDR3 region: CASSSVHSGANVLTF. The CDR3 DNA reads as TGTGCCAGCAGCTCGGTCCATTCTGGGGCCAACGTCCTGACTTTC. Full variable domain (remainder filled in from reference TRBV13 and TRBJ2-6): AAGVIQSPRHLIKEKRETATLKCYPIPRHDTVYWYQQGPGQDPQFLISFYEKMQSDKGSIPDRFSAQQFSDYHSELNMSSLELGDSALYFCASSSVHSGANVLTFGAGSRLTVL.

As regards this clonotype: The final CDR3 position lacks the conserved phenylalanine or tryptophan, pointing to a likely read error. The DNA is left out, because the CDR3 cannot be placed on it with certainty; the CDR3 is given as TCRdb lists it. V and J are TRBV4-2 and TRBJ2-5; the table calls TRBD2, which could not be checked here. Counting both end residues, the CDR3 totals 16 amino acids. CDR1 is LGHNA, CDR2 YNFKEQ, per germline. CDR3 sequence: CASSQGGQGGGETRYL.

This clonotype came up many times. This rearrangement joins TRBV29-1 to TRBJ2-3; D unresolved. The V and J ends lost 4 bases and 1 base respectively, with 15 bases between them. Per the germline V gene, CDR1 is SQVTM and CDR2 is ANQGSEA. The CDR3 runs to 15 residues. In nucleotides, the CDR3 is TGCAGCGTTGGTATTACGGCCTACGGCACAGATACGCAGTATTTT. Residues: CSVGITAYGTDTQYF.

In this sample, this clonotype turned up a few times. The chain carries TRBV5-4 and TRBJ2-3; D unresolved. The ends were cut back, 0 bases at V and 5 bases at J, with 4 bases in the middle. CDR3 length: 12 residues. Germline CDR1 and CDR2: SGHNT and YYREEE (reference sequence). CDR3 amino acids: CASSLGGDTQYF. The CDR3 nucleotides are TGTGCCAGCAGCTTGGGTGGAGATACGCAGTATTTT. Full variable domain (missing parts from reference TRBV5-4 and TRBJ2-3): ETGVTQSPTHLIKTRGQQVTLRCSSQSGHNTVSWYQQALGQGPQFIFQYYREEENGRGNFPPRFSGLQFPNYSSELNVNALELDDSALYLCASSLGGDTQYFGPGTRLTVL.

The rearrangement links TRBV9 to TRBJ2-5; 10 positions agree with TRBD2. The J segment lost 2 bases and the V segment lost 2 bases, leaving 12 bases of the junction unmatched. The length of the CDR3 is 18 residues. The germline V gene has CDR1 SGDLS and CDR2 YYNGEE. CDR3: CASSVRPYLAGGQETQYF. CDR3 in DNA: TGTGCCAGCAGCGTTAGACCCTACTTAGCGGGAGGTCAAGAGACCCAGTACTTC.

This clonotype was observed many times. The chain links TRBV24-1 to TRBJ2-5; 8 bases fit TRBD1. The germline V gene has CDR1 KGHDR and CDR2 SFDVKD. CDR3 length equals 14 residues. With 5 bases clipped from V and 5 bases from J, the junction kept 6 bases outside the gene matches. The CDR3 sequence: CATSARGRDETQYF. In DNA, the CDR3 is TGTGCCACCAGTGCCAGGGGGCGGGATGAGACCCAGTACTTC.